The T cell receptor beta chain under discussion was sequenced for a study of blood T cells in healthy people across ages. Study outcomes and limitations: Diversity was higher, and naive CD4+ cells more numerous, in long-lived donors than in aged donors.

Germline V CDR1 and CDR2: SGHNT, YYREEE (reference sequence). V lost 0 bases and J 1 base, leaving 25 bases between the germline ends. CDR3 length: 20 residues. It was with a sample-barcoded 5' primer and a J-beta primer mix that a second PCR of about 6 to 11 cycles was run. Each cDNA molecule, via a template-switch adaptor with 12 random nucleotides, was tagged. TCRdb re-called the 5' RACE reads through MiXCR, storing one row per CDR3 protein. The sample contains some 900,000 distinct CDR3 sequences, around 48% of which appear only once. This clonotype was counted only a few times. Its specificity is unknown.

Sequenced sample: blood. The chain combines TRBV5-4 with TRBJ2-5; D is possibly TRBD1 or TRBD2 (5 bases each). The TCR sequence derives from a man between 25 and 39 years old in good health. CDR3 nucleotide sequence: TGTGCCAGCAGCTTGGACCAGTCTGGGGCAGCGGTGGATGGCCAAGAGACCCAGTACTTC. This codes for CASSLDQSGAAVDGQETQYF. Filled out from reference TRBV5-4 and TRBJ2-5, the complete variable domain reads ETGVTQSPTHLIKTRGQQVTLRCSSQSGHNTVSWYQQALGQGPQFIFQYYREEENGRGNFPPRFSGLQFPNYSSELNVNALELDDSALYLCASSLDQSGAAVDGQETQYFGPGTRLLVL.